The TCR beta chain under discussion was sequenced for a study of PD-1 blockade in classical Hodgkin lymphoma. Produced via immunoSEQ multiplex PCR; TCRdb's table is partial and in-frame only. The sample has under 45,000 clones; 55% to 80% are singletons. Time point denoted: cycle 4 day 1 (C4D1), after more than five weeks of nivolumab. Relapse was seen in all patients after autologous stem cell transplantation, and brentuximab vedotin exposure was variable. Germline CDR1 is LNHDA and CDR2 is SQIVND (reference sequence). Trimming removed 5 bases at V and 5 bases at J, with 17 bases between. The CDR3 covers 15 residues.

The source was peripheral blood mononuclear cells (PBMCs), collected before the fourth cycle of nivolumab. This TCR derives from a human donor with classical Hodgkin lymphoma. The genes are TRBV19 and TRBJ2-3; tentatively, D is TRBD2 (6 bases). The CDR3 protein is CASSSEGGRQDTQYF. The CDR3 nucleotides are TGTGCCAGTAGTTCGGAGGGAGGCCGTCAAGATACGCAGTATTTT.